Below, one T cell receptor beta chain is given with its context. Original processing methods: From reference gene primer amplification, estimates of nucleated cell counts were derived. Data came from immunoSEQ multiplex PCR; TCRdb stores just in-frame clones and leaves some out. D and trimming come from the DNA, and the V and J calls and clone size come from that table. The sample contains over 200,000 clones, 75% to 90% of which appear only once. The sample originates from a study of blood T cell repertoires in COVID-19. V trimming: 2 bases; J trimming: 1 base; junction bases outside the gene matches: 1. CDR3 size: 15 residues. CDR1 and CDR2 from the germline V gene are MNHEY and SVGAGI.

Sequencing was done on a sample of peripheral blood. This TCR came from a man aged 25 to 40 with COVID-19, enrolled during active disease. The V gene is TRBV6-5, the J gene TRBJ1-1; 10 positions match TRBD1. CDR3 residues: CASSYGDRGNTEAFF. The DNA of the CDR3 is TGTGCCAGCAGTTACGGGGACAGGGGGAACACTGAAGCTTTCTTT.